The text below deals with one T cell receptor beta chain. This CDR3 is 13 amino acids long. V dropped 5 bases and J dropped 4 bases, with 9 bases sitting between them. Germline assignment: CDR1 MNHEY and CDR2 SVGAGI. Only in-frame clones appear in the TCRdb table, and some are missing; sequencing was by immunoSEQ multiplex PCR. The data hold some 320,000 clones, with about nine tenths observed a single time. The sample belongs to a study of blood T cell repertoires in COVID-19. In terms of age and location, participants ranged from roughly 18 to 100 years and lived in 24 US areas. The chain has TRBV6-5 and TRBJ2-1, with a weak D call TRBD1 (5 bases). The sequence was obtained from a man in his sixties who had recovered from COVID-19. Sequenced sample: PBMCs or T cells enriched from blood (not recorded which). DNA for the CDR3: TGTGCCAGCAGTCCCGACAGTTACAATGAGCAGTTCTTC. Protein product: CASSPDSYNEQFF.